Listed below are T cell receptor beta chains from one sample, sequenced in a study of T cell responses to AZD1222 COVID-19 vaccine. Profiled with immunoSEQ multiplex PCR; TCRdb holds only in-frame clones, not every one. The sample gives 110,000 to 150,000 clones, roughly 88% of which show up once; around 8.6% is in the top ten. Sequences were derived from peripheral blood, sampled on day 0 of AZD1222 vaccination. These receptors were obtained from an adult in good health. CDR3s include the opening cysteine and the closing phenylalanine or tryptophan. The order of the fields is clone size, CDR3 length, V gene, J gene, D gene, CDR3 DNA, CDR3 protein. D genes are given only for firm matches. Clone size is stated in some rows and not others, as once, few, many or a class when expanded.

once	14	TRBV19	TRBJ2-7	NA	TGTGCCAGTAGTATAGCGGGCTCCTCCTACGAGCAGTACTTC	CASSIAGSSYEQYF
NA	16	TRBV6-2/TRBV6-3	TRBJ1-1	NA	TGTGCCAGCAGCCCTCGGGACATATCGATGAACACTGAAGCTTTCTTT	CASSPRDISMNTEAFF
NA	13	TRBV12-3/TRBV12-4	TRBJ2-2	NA	TGTGCCAGCAGTGGGGGGCTCACCGGGGAGCTGTTTTTT	CASSGGLTGELFF
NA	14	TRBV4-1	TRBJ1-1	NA	TGCGCCAGCAGCCACAACAGCATGAACACTGAAGCTTTCTTT	CASSHNSMNTEAFF
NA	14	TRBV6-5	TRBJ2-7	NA	TGTGCCACTTTCTTATCGGGAAATTCCTACGAGCAGTACTTC	CATFLSGNSYEQYF
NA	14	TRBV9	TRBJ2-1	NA	TGTGCCAGCAGCGTAGGAGTAGCGCCAGGTGAGCAGTTCTTC	CASSVGVAPGEQFF
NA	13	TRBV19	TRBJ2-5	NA	TGTGCCAGTAGTATAGGATTAGTCGAGACCCAGTACTTC	CASSIGLVETQYF
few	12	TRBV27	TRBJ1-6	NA	TGTGCCAGCAGTTTGTTACAAGGGGCCCTCCACTTT	CASSLLQGALHF
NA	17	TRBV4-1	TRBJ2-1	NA	TGCGCCAGCAGCCAAGATCCACCGATGATGTCCTACAATGAGCAGTTCTTC	CASSQDPPMMSYNEQFF
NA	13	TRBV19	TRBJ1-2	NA	TGTGCCAGCAGCGAAGGCTCTTGGTATGGCTACACCTTC	CASSEGSWYGYTF
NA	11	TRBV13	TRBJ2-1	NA	TGTGCCAGCAGCTTCTACAATGAGCAGTTCTTC	CASSFYNEQFF
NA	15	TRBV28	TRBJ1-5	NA	TGTGCCAGCAGAAAGACAGGTGGATTCAATCAGCCCCAGCATTTT	CASRKTGGFNQPQHF
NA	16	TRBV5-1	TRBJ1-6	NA	TGCGCCAGCAGCCCTACGTTTAGCTCCTATAATTCACCCCTCCACTTT	CASSPTFSSYNSPLHF
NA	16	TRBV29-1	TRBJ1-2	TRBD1	TGCAGCGCCACCCCCGGGACAGGGGGCTTCGGCTATGGCTACACCTTC	CSATPGTGGFGYGYTF
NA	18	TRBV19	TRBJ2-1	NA	TGTGCCAGTAGTATAGATCTGGAGGGGAGGAAGGGGTACAATGAGCAGTTCTTC	CASSIDLEGRKGYNEQFF
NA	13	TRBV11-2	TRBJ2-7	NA	TGTGCCAGCAGCACTTTGAACAACTACGAGCAGTACTTC	CASSTLNNYEQYF
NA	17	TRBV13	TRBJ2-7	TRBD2	TGTGCCAGCAGCTTTGCAGGTCGGGCTAGCGGGAGGGCCGTGCAGTACTTC	CASSFAGRASGRAVQYF
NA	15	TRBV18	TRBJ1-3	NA	TGTGCCAGCTCACCACGGTCAGTGACTGGAAACACCATATATTTT	CASSPRSVTGNTIYF
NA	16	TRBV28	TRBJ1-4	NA	TGTGCCAGCAGTTCAATGACAGGAACAACTAATGAAAAACTGTTTTTT	CASSSMTGTTNEKLFF
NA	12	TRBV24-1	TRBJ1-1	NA	TGTGCCACCAGTGAGAATGAAGGTGAAGCTTTCTTT	CATSENEGEAFF
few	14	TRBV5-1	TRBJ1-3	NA	TGCGCCAGCAGCCTAGGGGAATCCGGAAACACCATATATTTT	CASSLGESGNTIYF
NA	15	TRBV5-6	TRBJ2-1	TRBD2	TGTGCCAGCAGCTTGGATAGCGGGTACGTCAATGAGCAGTTCTTC	CASSLDSGYVNEQFF
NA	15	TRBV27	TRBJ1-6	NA	TGTGCCAGCAGGATCCAAGGGGACGCTCCTTCACCCCTCCACTTT	CASRIQGDAPSPLHF
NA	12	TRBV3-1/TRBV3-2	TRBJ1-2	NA	TGTGCCAGCAGTGGTCAGGGCTATGGCTACACCTTC	CASSGQGYGYTF
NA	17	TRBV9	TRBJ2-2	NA	TGTGCCAGCAGCACCCCCGGGTGGGGGCCGAACACCGGGGAGCTGTTTTTT	CASSTPGWGPNTGELFF
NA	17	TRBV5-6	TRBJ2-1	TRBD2	TGTGCCAGCAGCTCCGCCTTGGGCGGGAGCTCCTACAATGAGCAGTTCTTC	CASSSALGGSSYNEQFF
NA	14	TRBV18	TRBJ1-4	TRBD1	TGTGCCAGCTCACCACAGGGGGCTAGTGAAAAACTGTTTTTT	CASSPQGASEKLFF